A single sample is the source of the 17 T cell receptor beta chains below, sequenced in a study of blood T cell repertoires in COVID-19. TCRdb's table, derived via immunoSEQ multiplex PCR, lists solely in-frame clones and lacks some. This table holds 250,000 or so clones, 70% to 90% found once. Specimen: PBMCs or T cells enriched from blood (not recorded which). The receptors originated from a woman in her 50s who had recovered from COVID-19.

The rearrangement uses TRBV2 and TRBJ1-5; a weak D match, TRBD1 (5 bases). Between the trimmed V and J ends, which lost 6 bases and 0 bases, there was a span of 12 bases. Germline-derived CDR1 and CDR2 are SNHLY and FYNNEI. This CDR3 spans 15 amino acids. CDR3 coding DNA: TGTGCCAGCAGCCTTGATCAGGGTAGCAATCAGCCCCAGCATTTT. It is translated as CASSLDQGSNQPQHF.

With respect to this clone: Other DNA sequences in the sample encode the same CDR3. This chain links TRBV11-3 with TRBJ2-5, with D possibly matching TRBD1 (5 bases). The CDR3 runs 14 residues. The V and J ends lost 5 bases and 7 bases respectively, with 17 bases between them. CDR1 and CDR2 (germline): SGHNT, YENEEA. The CDR3 DNA is TGTGCCAGCAGCCTAGGACATGAAGCCGGGACCCAGTACTTC. Its translation: CASSLGHEAGTQYF.

In DNA form, the CDR3 reads TGTGCCAGCTCACCACCGGAGACTTACGGGGAAAAACTGTTTTTT. Protein: CASSPPETYGEKLFF. This rearrangement joins TRBV18 to TRBJ1-4; D remains ambiguous. This CDR3 comprises 15 residues. With 0 bases removed from V and 8 bases from J, the gap between germline ends came to 13 bases. Germline V gene lookup returns CDR1 KGHSH and CDR2 LQKENI. Combining the CDR3 with reference TRBV18 and TRBJ1-4 gives the whole variable domain NAGVMQNPRHLVRRRGQEARLRCSPMKGHSHVYWYRQLPEEGLKFMVYLQKENIIDESGMPKERFSAEFPKEGPSILRIQQVVRGDSAAYFCASSPPETYGEKLFFGSGTQLSVL.

This clone appeared a single time. This rearrangement joins TRBV18 to TRBJ2-5; no definite D call. Trimming cost V 4 bases and J 0 bases, with 9 bases left between them. Germline V gene sequence: CDR1 KGHSH, CDR2 LQKENI. The CDR3 is made up of 14 amino acids. CDR3 amino acids: CASSQQRNQETQYF. The CDR3 nucleotides read TGTGCCAGCTCACAGCAGAGGAACCAAGAGACCCAGTACTTC.

The rearrangement joins TRBV27 to TRBJ2-7; tentative D call: TRBD1 (6 bases). The V and J ends lost 10 bases and 2 bases respectively, with 18 bases between them. The CDR3 has 14 residues. Germline V gene data show CDR1 as MNHEY and CDR2 as SMNVEV (reference sequence). CDR3 sequence: CATKPGGSTYEQYF. The CDR3 coding sequence is TGTGCCACCAAACCTGGGGGCAGTACCTACGAGCAGTACTTC.

The rearrangement links TRBV19 to TRBJ2-1; TRBD2 aligns across 11 bases. The CDR3 has 15 amino acids. V trimming: 2 bases; J trimming: 7 bases; junction bases outside the gene matches: 4. CDR1 and CDR2 from the germline V gene are LNHDA and SQIVND (reference sequence). CDR3 nucleotide sequence: TGTGCCAGTAGTATACTAGCGGGAGGTTGGAATGAGCAGTTCTTC. It is translated as CASSILAGGWNEQFF.

The V gene is TRBV5-1, the J gene TRBJ2-5, with TRBD1 identical over 9 bases. With 4 bases clipped from V and 5 bases from J, the junction kept 6 bases outside the gene matches. The CDR3 is made up of 14 amino acids. Germline V CDR1 and CDR2: SGHRS, YFSETQ. As DNA, the CDR3 is TGCGCCAGCAGCAAGGGACAGGGAGTGGAGACCCAGTACTTC. It encodes CASSKGQGVETQYF.

This clone was found a few times. This chain uses TRBV5-1 with TRBJ2-1; weak D call: TRBD1 (6 bases). The CDR3 is 11 residues long. Trimming left V 4 bases short and J 13 bases short, with 12 bases between. The germline V gene encodes CDR1 SGHRS and CDR2 YFSETQ. The CDR3 region is CASSGTGYQFF. The CDR3 region has the DNA TGCGCCAGCAGCGGAACAGGGTACCAGTTCTTC.

The chain joins TRBV7-9 to TRBJ2-3, with unresolved D. CDR1 is SEHNR and CDR2 is FQNEAQ in the germline V gene (reference sequence). The CDR3 totals 17 residues. V dropped 8 bases and J dropped 0 bases, with 21 bases sitting between them. The chain's CDR3 is CASPLNRIPKSTDTQYF. The CDR3 bases are TGTGCCAGCCCCTTGAACAGAATCCCCAAAAGCACAGATACGCAGTATTTT.

The chain combines TRBV7-8 with TRBJ1-2; 9 bases align to TRBD1. Germline lookup yields CDR1 SGHVS and CDR2 FQNEAQ. J was trimmed by 4 bases and V by 1 base; bases with no gene match: 10. The CDR3 covers 17 residues. The CDR3 reads CASSLGAQQGASYGYTF. CDR3 nucleotides: TGTGCCAGCAGCTTAGGGGCCCAACAGGGGGCCAGCTATGGCTACACCTTC.

This clone appeared a single time. The V call is TRBV5-1, the J call TRBJ2-5; TRBD1 matches 11 bases. V gave up 3 bases and J gave up 2 bases; unmatched junction bases: 12. The CDR3 length is 18 residues. Germline V gene lookup returns CDR1 SGHRS and CDR2 YFSETQ. The CDR3 here is CASSSDRGRLSYQETQYF. The CDR3 DNA is TGCGCCAGCAGCTCGGACAGGGGGCGCCTTTCTTATCAAGAGACCCAGTACTTC.

This chain connects TRBV7-2 to TRBJ1-3; tentatively, D is TRBD1 (5 bases). Per germline, CDR1 SGHTA and CDR2 FQGNSA. V was clipped by 2 bases and J by 7 bases, with 24 bases between them. CDR3 length: 18 amino acids. CDR3 DNA sequence: TGTGCCAGCAGCTTATGGTCGATGAGCAGGGCCCTTAGCAACACCATATATTTT. Its protein product is CASSLWSMSRALSNTIYF.

This clone appeared once. The V and J genes are TRBV7-9 and TRBJ1-2; the D gene is possibly TRBD1 (6 bases). CDR1 is SEHNR and CDR2 is FQNEAQ in the germline V gene (reference sequence). The CDR3 is 13 residues long. V lost 5 bases, J lost 7 bases, and 14 bases lay in between. The CDR3 reads CASSPQGHPGYTF. CDR3 nucleotide sequence: TGTGCCAGCAGCCCCCAGGGACATCCTGGCTACACCTTC.

The table lists this clone with a count of one. The chain links TRBV5-4 to TRBJ2-7; the D is unclear. Germline loops: CDR1 SGHNT, CDR2 YYREEE (reference sequence). The CDR3 contains 13 residues. V lost 2 bases to trimming and J lost 0 bases, with 6 bases between them. DNA of the CDR3: TGTGCCAGCAGCTTAGTCGGCTCCTACGAGCAGTACTTC. Its translation is CASSLVGSYEQYF. The whole variable domain, filled in from reference TRBV5-4 and TRBJ2-7, reads ETGVTQSPTHLIKTRGQQVTLRCSSQSGHNTVSWYQQALGQGPQFIFQYYREEENGRGNFPPRFSGLQFPNYSSELNVNALELDDSALYLCASSLVGSYEQYFGPGTRLTVT.

A single count supports this clone. This chain uses TRBV5-1 with TRBJ1-1; TRBD1 agrees at 9 bases. The CDR3 consists of 17 residues. V lost 4 bases and J lost 1; bases outside the gene matches: 11. Germline V gives CDR1 SGHRS, CDR2 YFSETQ. Here the CDR3 reads CASSIHGTGSENTEAFF. The CDR3 DNA reads as TGCGCCAGCAGCATCCACGGGACAGGGAGTGAGAACACTGAAGCTTTCTTT.

This clone was found once. The V call is TRBV18, the J call TRBJ2-5; 7 nucleotides line up with TRBD1. Trimming at V came to 4 bases and at J to 5 bases, leaving 10 bases not matched to a gene. The CDR3 is 15 amino acids. CDR1 and CDR2 from the germline V gene are KGHSH and LQKENI. The CDR3 nucleotides read TGTGCCAGCTCACGAGTCACAGGGGCATACGAGACCCAGTACTTC. It translates to CASSRVTGAYETQYF.

V is TRBV29-1 and J is TRBJ2-3; 7 bases match TRBD2. The V gene end was trimmed by 4 bases and the J gene end by 4 bases; junction bases not matched to a gene: 11. This CDR3 has 15 residues. Germline assignment: CDR1 SQVTM and CDR2 ANQGSEA. The CDR3 region is CSVAVGGPRADTQYF. CDR3 bases: TGCAGCGTTGCGGTGGGAGGGCCTCGTGCAGATACGCAGTATTTT.